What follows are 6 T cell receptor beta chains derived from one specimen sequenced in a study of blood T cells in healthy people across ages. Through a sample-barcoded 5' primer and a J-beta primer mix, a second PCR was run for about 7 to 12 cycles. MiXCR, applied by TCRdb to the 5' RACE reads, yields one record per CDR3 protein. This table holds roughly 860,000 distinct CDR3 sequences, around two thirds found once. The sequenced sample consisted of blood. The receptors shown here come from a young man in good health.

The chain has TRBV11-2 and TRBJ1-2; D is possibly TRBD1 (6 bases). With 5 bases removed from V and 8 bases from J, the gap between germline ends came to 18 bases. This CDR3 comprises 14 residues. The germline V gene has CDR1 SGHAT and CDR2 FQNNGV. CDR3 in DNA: TGTGCCAGCAGCCCCCCGGGACACTCAAGAGGCTACACCTTC. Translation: CASSPPGHSRGYTF.

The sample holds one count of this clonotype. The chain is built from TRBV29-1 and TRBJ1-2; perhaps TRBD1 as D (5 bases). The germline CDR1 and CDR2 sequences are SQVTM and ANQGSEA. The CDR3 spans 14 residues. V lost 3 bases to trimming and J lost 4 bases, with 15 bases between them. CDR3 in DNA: TGCAGCGTTGAGTTGTCAGGGTCAGGCTATGGCTACACCTTC. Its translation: CSVELSGSGYGYTF.

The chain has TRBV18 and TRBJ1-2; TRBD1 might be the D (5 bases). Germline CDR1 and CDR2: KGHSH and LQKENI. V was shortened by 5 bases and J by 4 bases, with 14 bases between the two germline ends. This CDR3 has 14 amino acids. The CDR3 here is CASSEGVGRYGYTF. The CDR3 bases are TGTGCCAGCTCAGAAGGGGTGGGTCGCTATGGCTACACCTTC.

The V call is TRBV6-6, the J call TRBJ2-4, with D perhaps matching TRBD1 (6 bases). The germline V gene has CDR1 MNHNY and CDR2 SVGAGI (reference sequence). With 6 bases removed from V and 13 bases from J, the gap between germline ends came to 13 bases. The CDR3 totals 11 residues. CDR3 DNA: TGTGCCAGCAGATCGGACAGCAGGCAGTACTTC. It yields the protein CASRSDSRQYF.

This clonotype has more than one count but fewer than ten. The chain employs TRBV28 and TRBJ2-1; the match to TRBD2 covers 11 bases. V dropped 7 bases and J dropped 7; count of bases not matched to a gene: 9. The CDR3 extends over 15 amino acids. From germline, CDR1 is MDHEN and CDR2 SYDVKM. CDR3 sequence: CASIDVAGGWNEQFF. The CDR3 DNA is TGTGCCAGCATTGACGTAGCGGGGGGGTGGAATGAGCAGTTCTTC.

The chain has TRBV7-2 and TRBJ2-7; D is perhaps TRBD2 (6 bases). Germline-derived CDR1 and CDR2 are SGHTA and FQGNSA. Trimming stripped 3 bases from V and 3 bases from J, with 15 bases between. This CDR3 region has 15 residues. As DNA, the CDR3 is TGTGCCAGCAGCTTCATAGCGGCGAGCGACTACGAGCAGTACTTC. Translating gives CASSFIAASDYEQYF.